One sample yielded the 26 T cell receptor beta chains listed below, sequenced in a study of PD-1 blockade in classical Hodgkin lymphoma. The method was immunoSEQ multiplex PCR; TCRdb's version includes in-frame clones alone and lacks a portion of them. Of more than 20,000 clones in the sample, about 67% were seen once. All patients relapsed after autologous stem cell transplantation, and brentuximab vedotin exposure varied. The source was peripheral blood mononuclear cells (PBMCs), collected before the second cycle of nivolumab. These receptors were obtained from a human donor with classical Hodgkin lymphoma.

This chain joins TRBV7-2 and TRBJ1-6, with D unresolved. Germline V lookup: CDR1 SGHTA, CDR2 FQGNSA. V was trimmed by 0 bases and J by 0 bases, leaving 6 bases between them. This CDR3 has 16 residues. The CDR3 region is CASSLAQNSYNSPLHF. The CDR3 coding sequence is TGTGCCAGCAGCTTAGCTCAGAACTCCTATAATTCACCCCTCCACTTT.

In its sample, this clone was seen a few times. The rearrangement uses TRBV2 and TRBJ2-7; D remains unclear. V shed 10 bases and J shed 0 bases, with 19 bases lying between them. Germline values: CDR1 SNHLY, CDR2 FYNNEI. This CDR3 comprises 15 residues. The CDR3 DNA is TGTGCCACCAAGCCCACGGCCCTTAGCTCCTACGAGCAGTACTTC. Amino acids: CATKPTALSSYEQYF.

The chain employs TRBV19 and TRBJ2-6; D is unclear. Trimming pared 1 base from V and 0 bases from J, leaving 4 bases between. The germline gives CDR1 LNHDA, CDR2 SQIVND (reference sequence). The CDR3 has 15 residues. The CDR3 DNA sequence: TGTGCCAGTAGTATAGTTTTCTCTGGGGCCAACGTCCTGACTTTC. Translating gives CASSIVFSGANVLTF.

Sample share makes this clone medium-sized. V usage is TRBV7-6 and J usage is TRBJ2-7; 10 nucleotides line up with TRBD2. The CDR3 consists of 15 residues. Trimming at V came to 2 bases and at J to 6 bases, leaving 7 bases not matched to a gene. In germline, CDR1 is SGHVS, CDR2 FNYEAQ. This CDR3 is CASSLFVAGGGEQYF. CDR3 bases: TGTGCCAGCAGCTTATTTGTAGCGGGAGGAGGCGAGCAGTACTTC.

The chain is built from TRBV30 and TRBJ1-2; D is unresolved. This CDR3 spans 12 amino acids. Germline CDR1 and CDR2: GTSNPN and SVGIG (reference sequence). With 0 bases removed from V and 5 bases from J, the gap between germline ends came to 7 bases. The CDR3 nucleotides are TGTGCCTGGAGTGTGGAAGGGTATGGCTACACCTTC. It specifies CAWSVEGYGYTF.

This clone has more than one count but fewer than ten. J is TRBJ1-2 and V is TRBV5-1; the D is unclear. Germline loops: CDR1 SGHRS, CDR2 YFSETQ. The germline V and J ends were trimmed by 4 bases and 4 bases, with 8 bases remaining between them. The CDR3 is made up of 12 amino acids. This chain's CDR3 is CASSEGSYGYTF. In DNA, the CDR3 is TGCGCCAGCAGCGAGGGCAGCTATGGCTACACCTTC.

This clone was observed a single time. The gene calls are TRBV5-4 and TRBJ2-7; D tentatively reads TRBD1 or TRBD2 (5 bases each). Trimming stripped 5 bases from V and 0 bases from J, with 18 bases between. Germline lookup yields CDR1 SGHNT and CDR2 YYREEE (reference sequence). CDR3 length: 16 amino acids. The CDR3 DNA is TGTGCCAGCAGTTTACCGGGACCCTCGGCCTCCTACGAGCAGTACTTC. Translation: CASSLPGPSASYEQYF.

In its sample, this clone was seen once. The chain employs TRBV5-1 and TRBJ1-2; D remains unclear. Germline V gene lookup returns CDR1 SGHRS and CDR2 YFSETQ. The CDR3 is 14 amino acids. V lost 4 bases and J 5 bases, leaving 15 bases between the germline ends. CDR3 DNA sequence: TGCGCCAGCAGCCTGAACAGATATGGATATGGCTACACCTTC. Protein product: CASSLNRYGYGYTF.

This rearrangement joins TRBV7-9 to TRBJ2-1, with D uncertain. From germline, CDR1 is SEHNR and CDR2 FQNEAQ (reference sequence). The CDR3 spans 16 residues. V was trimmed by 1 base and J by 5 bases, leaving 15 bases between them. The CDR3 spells CASSLGGVWKNNEQFF. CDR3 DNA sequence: TGTGCCAGCAGCTTAGGAGGAGTATGGAAAAACAATGAGCAGTTCTTC.

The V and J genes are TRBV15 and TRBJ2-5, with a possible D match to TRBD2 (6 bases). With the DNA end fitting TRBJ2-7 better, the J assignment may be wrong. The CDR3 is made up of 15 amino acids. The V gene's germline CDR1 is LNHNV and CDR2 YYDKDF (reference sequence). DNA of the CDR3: TGTGCCACCCAGCTCGGGACTGAGCCCCGAAGCGAGCAGTACTTC. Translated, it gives CATQLGTEPRSEQYF.

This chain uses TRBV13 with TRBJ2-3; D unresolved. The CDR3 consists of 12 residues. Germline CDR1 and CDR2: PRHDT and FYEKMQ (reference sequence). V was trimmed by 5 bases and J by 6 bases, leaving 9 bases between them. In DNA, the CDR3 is TGTGCCAGCAGCGCAATAGGGGATACGCAGTATTTT. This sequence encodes CASSAIGDTQYF.

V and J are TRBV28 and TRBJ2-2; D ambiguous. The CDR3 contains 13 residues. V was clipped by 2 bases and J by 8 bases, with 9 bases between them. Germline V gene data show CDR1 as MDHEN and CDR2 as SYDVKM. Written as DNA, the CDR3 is TGTGCCAGCAGTTTACCCGGACGGGGGGAGCTGTTTTTT. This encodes CASSLPGRGELFF.

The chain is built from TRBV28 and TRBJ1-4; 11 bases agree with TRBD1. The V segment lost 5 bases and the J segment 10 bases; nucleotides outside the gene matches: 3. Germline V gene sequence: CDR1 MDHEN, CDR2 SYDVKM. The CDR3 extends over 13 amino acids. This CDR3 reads CASSPGQGGKLFF. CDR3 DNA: TGTGCCAGCAGTCCGGGACAGGGGGGAAAACTGTTTTTT.

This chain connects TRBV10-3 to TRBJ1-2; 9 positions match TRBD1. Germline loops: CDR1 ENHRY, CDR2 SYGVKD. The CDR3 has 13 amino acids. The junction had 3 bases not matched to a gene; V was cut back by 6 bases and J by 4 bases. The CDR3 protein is CAIRTGGAYGYTF. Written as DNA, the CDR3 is TGTGCCATCAGGACAGGGGGGGCCTATGGCTACACCTTC.

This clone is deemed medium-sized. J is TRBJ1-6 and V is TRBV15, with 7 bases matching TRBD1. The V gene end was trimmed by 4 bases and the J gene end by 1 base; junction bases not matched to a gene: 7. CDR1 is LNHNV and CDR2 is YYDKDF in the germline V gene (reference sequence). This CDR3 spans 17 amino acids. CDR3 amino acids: CATSTRTGSSYNSPLHF. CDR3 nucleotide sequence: TGTGCCACCAGCACCAGGACAGGTTCGTCCTATAATTCACCCCTCCACTTT.

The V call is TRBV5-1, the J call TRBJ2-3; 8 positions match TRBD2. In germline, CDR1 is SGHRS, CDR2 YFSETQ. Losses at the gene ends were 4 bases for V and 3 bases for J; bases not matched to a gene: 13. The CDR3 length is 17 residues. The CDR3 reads CASSKTPPGLVTDTQYF. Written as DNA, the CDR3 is TGCGCCAGCAGCAAAACGCCCCCGGGACTAGTGACAGATACGCAGTATTTT.

The CDR3 nucleotides read TGCGCCAGCAGCCGAAGGGCCGGGACAGGGACGTACAATGAGCAGTTCTTC. It translates to CASSRRAGTGTYNEQFF. The chain links TRBV5-1 to TRBJ2-1, with 9 bases that match TRBD1. The junction had 12 bases not matched to a gene; V was cut back by 4 bases and J by 4 bases. The CDR3 is 17 residues long. Germline lookup yields CDR1 SGHRS and CDR2 YFSETQ.

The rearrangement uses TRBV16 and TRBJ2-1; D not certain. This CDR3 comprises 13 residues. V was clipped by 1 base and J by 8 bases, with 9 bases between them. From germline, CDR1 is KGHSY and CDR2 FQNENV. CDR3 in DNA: TGTGCCAGCAGCCAATGGCGTGGGGATGAGCAGTTCTTC. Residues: CASSQWRGDEQFF.

The DNA for the CDR3 is TGTGCCGGTGACAGGGAAGAGACCCAGTACTTC. Translation gives CAGDREETQYF. The chain joins TRBV5-8 to TRBJ2-5, with 7 bases lining up with TRBD1. The CDR3 sequence is 11 residues long. The J segment lost 3 bases and the V segment lost 10 bases, leaving 3 bases of the junction unmatched. Germline V CDR1 and CDR2: SGHTS, YDEGEE.

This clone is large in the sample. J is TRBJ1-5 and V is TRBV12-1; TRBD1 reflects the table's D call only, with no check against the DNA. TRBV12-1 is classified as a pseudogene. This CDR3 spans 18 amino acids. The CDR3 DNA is TGTGCCAGCAGCTTTCCGGGACAGGGGTTCAGGAGCAATCAGCCCCAGCATTTT. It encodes CASSFPGQGFRSNQPQHF.

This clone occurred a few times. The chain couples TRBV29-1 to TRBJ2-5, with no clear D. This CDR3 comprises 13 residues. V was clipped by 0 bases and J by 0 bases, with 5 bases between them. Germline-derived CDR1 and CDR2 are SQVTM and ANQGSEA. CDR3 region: CSVEDLYQETQYF. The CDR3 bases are TGCAGCGTTGAAGATCTGTACCAAGAGACCCAGTACTTC.

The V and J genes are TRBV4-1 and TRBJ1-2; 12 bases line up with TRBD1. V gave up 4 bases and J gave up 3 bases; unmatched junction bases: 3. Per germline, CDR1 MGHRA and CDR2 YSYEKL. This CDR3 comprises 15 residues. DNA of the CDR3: TGCGCCAGCAGCCCGGGACAGGGGGCCGACTATGGCTACACCTTC. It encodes CASSPGQGADYGYTF.

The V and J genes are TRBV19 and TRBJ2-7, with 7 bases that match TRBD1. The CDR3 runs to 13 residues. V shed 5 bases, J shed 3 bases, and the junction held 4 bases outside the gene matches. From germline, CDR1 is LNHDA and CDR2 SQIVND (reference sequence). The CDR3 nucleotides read TGTGCCAGTAGTTTGGACAGGTTCTACGAGCAGTACTTC. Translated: CASSLDRFYEQYF. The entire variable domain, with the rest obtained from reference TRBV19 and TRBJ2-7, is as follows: DGGITQSPKYLFRKEGQNVTLSCEQNLNHDAMYWYRQDPGQGLRLIYYSQIVNDFQKGDIAEGYSVSREKKESFPLTVTSAQKNPTAFYLCASSLDRFYEQYFGPGTRLTVT.

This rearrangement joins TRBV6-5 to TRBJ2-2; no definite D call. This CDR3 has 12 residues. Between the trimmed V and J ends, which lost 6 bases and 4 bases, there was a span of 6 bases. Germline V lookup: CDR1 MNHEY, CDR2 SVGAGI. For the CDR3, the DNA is TGTGCCAGCAGGGGGTTCACCGGGGAGCTGTTTTTT. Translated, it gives CASRGFTGELFF.

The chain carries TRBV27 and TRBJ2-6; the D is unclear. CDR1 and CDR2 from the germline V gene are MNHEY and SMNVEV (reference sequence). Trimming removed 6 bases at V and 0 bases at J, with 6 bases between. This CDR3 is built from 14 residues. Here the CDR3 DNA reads TGTGCCAGCAGACTTTACTCTGGGGCCAACGTCCTGACTTTC. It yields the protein CASRLYSGANVLTF.

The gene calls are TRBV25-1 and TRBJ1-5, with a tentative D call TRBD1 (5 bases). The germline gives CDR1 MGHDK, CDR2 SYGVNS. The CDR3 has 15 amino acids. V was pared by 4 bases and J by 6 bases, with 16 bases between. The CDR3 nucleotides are TGTGCCAGCAGTGCTGCAGGGACGGTGGTTCAGCCCCAGCATTTT. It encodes CASSAAGTVVQPQHF.